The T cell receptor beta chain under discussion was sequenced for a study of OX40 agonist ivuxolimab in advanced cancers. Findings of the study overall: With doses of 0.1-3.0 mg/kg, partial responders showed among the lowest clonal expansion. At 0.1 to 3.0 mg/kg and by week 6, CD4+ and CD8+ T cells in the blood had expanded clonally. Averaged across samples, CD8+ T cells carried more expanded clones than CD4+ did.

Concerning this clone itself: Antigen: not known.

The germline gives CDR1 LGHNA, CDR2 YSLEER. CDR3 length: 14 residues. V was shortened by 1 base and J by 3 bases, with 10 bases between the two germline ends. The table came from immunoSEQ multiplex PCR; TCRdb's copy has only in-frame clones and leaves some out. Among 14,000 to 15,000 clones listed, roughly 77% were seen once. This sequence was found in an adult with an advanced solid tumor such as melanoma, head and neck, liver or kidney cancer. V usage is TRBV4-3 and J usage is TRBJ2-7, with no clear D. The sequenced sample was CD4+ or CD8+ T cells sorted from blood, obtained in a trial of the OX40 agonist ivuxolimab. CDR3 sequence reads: CASSQGGLGYEQYF. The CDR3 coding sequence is TGCGCCAGCAGCCAAGGGGGTCTGGGCTACGAGCAGTACTTC.